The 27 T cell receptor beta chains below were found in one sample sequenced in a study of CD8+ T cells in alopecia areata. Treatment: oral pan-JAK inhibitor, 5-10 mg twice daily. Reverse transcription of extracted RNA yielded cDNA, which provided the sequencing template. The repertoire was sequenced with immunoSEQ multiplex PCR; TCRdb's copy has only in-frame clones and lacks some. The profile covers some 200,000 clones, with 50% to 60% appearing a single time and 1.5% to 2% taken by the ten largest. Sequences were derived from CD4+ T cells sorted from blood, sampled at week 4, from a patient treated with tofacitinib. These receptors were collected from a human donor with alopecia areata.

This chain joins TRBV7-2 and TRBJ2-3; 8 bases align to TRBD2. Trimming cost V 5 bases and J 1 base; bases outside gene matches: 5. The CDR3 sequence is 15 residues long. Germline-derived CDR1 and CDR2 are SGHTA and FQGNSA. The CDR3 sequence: CASSVDGGGTDTQYF. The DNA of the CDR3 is TGTGCCAGCAGCGTCGACGGGGGGGGCACAGATACGCAGTATTTT.

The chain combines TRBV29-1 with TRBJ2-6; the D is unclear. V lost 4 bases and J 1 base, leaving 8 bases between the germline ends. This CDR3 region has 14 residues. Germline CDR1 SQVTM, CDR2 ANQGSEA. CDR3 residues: CSVGPHSGANVLTF. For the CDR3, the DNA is TGCAGCGTTGGCCCACATTCTGGGGCCAACGTCCTGACTTTC.

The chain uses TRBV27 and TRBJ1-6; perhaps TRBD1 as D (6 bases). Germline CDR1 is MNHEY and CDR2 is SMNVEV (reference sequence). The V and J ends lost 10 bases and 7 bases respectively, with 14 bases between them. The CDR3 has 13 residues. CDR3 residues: CANPRGMNSPLHF. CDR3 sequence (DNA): TGTGCCAATCCCAGGGGAATGAATTCACCCCTCCACTTT.

The CDR3 nucleotides read TGTGCCAGCAGCTTAGCGCTTCGGGGCAGAGAGACCCAGTACTTC. It is translated as CASSLALRGRETQYF. V usage is TRBV7-9 and J usage is TRBJ2-5; either TRBD1 or TRBD2 may fit D (5 bases each). CDR3 size: 15 residues. Trimming took 0 bases from V and 4 from J, leaving 12 bases between them. The germline gives CDR1 SEHNR, CDR2 FQNEAQ (reference sequence).

The CDR3 loop is CASSTIHNGYYGYTF. In DNA, the CDR3 is TGTGCCAGCAGTACGATTCACAACGGGTACTATGGCTACACCTTC. V and J are TRBV27 and TRBJ1-2; unclear D gene. CDR3 length: 15 amino acids. The V and J ends lost 5 bases and 3 bases respectively, with 16 bases between them. Germline V gene data show CDR1 as MNHEY and CDR2 as SMNVEV (reference sequence).

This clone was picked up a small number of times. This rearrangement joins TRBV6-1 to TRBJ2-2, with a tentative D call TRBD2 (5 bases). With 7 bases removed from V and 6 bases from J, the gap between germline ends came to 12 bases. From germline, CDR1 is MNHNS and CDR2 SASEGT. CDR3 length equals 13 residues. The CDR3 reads CASIDYGAGELFF. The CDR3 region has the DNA TGTGCCAGCATTGACTATGGAGCCGGGGAGCTGTTTTTT.

The CDR3 protein is CSARLPEQFF. The CDR3 DNA reads as TGCAGTGCTAGATTACCTGAGCAGTTCTTC. The chain joins TRBV20-1 to TRBJ2-1; no clear D. The CDR3 is made up of 10 amino acids. The germline V gene encodes CDR1 DFQATT and CDR2 SNEGSKA (reference sequence). Trimming shortened V by 2 bases and J by 9 bases, and 5 bases separated the two germline ends.

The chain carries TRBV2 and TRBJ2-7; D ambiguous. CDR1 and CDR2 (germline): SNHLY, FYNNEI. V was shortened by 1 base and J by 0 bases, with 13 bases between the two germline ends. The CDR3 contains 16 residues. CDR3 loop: CASSEVLWTDSYEQYF. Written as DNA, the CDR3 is TGTGCCAGCAGTGAAGTACTTTGGACGGACTCCTACGAGCAGTACTTC.

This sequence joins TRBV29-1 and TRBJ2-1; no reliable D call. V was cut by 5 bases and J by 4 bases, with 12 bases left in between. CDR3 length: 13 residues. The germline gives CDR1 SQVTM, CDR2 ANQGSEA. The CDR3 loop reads CSVRPLSYNEQFF. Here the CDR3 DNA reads TGCAGCGTTCGGCCCTTAAGTTACAATGAGCAGTTCTTC.

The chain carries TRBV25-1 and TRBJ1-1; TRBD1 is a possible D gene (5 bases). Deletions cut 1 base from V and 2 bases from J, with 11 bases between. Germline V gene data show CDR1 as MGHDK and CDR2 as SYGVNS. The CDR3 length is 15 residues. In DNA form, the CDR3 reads TGTGCCAGCAGTGAATGGGGGGGAAGTAACACTGAAGCTTTCTTT. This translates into CASSEWGGSNTEAFF.

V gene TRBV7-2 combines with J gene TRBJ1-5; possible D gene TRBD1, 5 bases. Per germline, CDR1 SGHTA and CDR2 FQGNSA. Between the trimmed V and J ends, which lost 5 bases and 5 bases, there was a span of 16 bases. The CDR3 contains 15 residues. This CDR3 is CASSLRVGGDQPQHF. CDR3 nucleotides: TGTGCCAGCAGCCTACGGGTGGGAGGGGATCAGCCCCAGCATTTT.

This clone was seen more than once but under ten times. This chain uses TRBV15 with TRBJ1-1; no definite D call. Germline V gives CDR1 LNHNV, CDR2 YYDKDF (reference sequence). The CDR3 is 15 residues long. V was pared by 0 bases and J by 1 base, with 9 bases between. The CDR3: CATSRDQVTNTEAFF. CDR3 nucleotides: TGTGCCACCAGCAGAGATCAGGTGACGAACACTGAAGCTTTCTTT. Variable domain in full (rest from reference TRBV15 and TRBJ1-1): DAMVIQNPRYQVTQFGKPVTLSCSQTLNHNVMYWYQQKSSQAPKLLFHYYDKDFNNEADTPDNFQSRRPNTSFCFLDIRSPGLGDTAMYLCATSRDQVTNTEAFFGQGTRLTVV.

CDR3 residues: CATSREERTSV. The CDR3 DNA reads TGTGCCACCAGCAGAGAAGAACGAACTAGCGTC. V is TRBV15 and J is TRBJ2-7; D perhaps matches TRBD2 (5 bases). This CDR3 region has 11 residues. From germline, CDR1 is LNHNV and CDR2 YYDKDF (reference sequence).

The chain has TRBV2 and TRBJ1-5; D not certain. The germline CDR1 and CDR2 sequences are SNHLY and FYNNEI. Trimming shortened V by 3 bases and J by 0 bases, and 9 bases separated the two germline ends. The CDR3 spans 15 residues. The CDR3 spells CASSDRTPSNQPQHF. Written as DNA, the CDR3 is TGTGCCAGCAGTGATCGGACGCCTAGCAATCAGCCCCAGCATTTT. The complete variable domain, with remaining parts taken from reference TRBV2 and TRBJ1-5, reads EPEVTQTPSHQVTQMGQEVILRCVPISNHLYFYWYRQILGQKVEFLVSFYNNEISEKSEIFDDQFSVERPDGSNFTLKIRSTKLEDSAMYFCASSDRTPSNQPQHFGDGTRLSIL.

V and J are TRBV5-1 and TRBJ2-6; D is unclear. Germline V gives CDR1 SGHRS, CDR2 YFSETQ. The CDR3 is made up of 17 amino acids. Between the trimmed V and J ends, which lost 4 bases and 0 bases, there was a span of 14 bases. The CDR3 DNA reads TGCGCCAGCAGCGTTCAGAGTATGGCCTCTGGGGCCAACGTCCTGACTTTC. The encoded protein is CASSVQSMASGANVLTF. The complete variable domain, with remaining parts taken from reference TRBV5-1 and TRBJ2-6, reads KAGVTQTPRYLIKTRGQQVTLSCSPISGHRSVSWYQQTPGQGLQFLFEYFSETQRNKGNFPGRFSGRQFSNSRSEMNVSTLELGDSALYLCASSVQSMASGANVLTFGAGSRLTVL.

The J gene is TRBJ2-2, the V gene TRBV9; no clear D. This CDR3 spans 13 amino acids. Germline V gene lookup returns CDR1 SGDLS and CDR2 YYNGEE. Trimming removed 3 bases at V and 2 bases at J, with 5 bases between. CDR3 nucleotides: TGTGCCAGCAGCGATATTAACACCGGGGAGCTGTTTTTT. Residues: CASSDINTGELFF.

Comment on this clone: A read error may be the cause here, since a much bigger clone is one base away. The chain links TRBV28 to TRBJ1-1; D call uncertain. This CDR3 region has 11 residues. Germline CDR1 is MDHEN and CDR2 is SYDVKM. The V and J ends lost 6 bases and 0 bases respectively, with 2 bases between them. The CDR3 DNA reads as TGTGCCAGCAGGTTGAACACTGAAGCTTTCTTT. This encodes CASRLNTEAFF.

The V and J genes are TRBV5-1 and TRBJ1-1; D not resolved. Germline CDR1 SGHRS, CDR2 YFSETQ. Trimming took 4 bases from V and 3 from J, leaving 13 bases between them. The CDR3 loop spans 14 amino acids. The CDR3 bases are TGCGCCAGCAGCCCAGACCGTTGGTACACTGAAGCTTTCTTT. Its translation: CASSPDRWYTEAFF.

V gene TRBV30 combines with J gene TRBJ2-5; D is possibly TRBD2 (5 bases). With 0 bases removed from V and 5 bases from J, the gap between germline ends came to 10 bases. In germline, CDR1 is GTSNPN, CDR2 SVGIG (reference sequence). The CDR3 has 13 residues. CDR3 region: CAWSVTRRETQYF. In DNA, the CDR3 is TGTGCCTGGAGTGTAACGAGGAGGGAGACCCAGTACTTC.

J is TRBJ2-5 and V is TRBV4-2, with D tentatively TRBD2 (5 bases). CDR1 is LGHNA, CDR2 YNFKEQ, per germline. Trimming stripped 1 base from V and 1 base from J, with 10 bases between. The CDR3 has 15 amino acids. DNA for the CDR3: TGTGCCAGCAGCCAAGCACGGGGTAGCCAAGAGACCCAGTACTTC. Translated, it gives CASSQARGSQETQYF.

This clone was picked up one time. CDR3 nucleotides: TGCAGCGTTGCGGACAGGAATCAGCCCCAGCATTTT. Translating it yields CSVADRNQPQHF. The V gene is TRBV29-1, the J gene TRBJ1-5; 7 bases align to TRBD1. With 4 bases clipped from V and 4 bases from J, the junction kept 1 base outside the gene matches. The CDR3 contains 12 residues. From germline, CDR1 is SQVTM and CDR2 ANQGSEA.

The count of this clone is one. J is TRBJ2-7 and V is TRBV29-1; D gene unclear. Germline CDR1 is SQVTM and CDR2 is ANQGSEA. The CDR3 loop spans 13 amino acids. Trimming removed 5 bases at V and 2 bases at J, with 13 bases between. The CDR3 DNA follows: TGCAGCGTTAAAGGGCTGAGCGCCTACGAGCAGTACTTC. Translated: CSVKGLSAYEQYF.

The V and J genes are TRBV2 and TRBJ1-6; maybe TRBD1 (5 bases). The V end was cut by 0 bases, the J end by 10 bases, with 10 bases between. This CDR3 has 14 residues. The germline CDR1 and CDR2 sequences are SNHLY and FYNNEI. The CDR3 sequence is CASSEALKGSPLHF. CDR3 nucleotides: TGTGCCAGCAGTGAAGCGCTTAAGGGGTCACCCCTCCACTTT. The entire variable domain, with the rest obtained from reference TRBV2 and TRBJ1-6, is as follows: EPEVTQTPSHQVTQMGQEVILRCVPISNHLYFYWYRQILGQKVEFLVSFYNNEISEKSEIFDDQFSVERPDGSNFTLKIRSTKLEDSAMYFCASSEALKGSPLHFGNGTRLTVT.

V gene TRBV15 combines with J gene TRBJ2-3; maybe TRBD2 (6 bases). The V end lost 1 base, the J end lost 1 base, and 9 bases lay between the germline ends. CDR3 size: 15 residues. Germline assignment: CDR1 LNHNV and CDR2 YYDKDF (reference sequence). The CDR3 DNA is TGTGCCACCAGCAGAGGGGGGGTTGGCACAGATACGCAGTATTTT. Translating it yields CATSRGGVGTDTQYF. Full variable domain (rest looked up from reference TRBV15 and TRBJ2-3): DAMVIQNPRYQVTQFGKPVTLSCSQTLNHNVMYWYQQKSSQAPKLLFHYYDKDFNNEADTPDNFQSRRPNTSFCFLDIRSPGLGDTAMYLCATSRGGVGTDTQYFGPGTRLTVL.

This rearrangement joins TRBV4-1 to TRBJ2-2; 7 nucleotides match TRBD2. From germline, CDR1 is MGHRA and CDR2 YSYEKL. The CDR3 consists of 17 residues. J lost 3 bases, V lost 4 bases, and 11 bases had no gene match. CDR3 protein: CASSPLGSGDHTGELFF. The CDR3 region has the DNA TGCGCCAGCAGCCCTCTCGGAAGCGGGGATCACACCGGGGAGCTGTTTTTT.

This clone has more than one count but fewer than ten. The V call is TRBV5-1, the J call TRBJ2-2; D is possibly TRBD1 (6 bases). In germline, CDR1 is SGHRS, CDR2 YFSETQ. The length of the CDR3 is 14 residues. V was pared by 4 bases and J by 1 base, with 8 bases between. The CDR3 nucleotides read TGCGCCAGCAGCACGACAGGGAACACCGGGGAGCTGTTTTTT. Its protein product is CASSTTGNTGELFF.

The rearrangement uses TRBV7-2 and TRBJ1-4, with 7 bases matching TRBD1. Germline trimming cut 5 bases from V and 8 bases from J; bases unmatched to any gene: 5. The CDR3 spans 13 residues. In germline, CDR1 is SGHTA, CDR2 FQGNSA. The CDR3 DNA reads TGTGCCAGCAGCGGGACAGTTCGGGAAAAACTGTTTTTT. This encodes CASSGTVREKLFF. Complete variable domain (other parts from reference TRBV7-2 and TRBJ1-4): GAGVSQSPSNKVTEKGKDVELRCDPISGHTALYWYRQSLGQGLEFLIYFQGNSAPDKSGLPSDRFSAERTGGSVSTLTIQRTQQEDSAVYLCASSGTVREKLFFGSGTQLSVL.